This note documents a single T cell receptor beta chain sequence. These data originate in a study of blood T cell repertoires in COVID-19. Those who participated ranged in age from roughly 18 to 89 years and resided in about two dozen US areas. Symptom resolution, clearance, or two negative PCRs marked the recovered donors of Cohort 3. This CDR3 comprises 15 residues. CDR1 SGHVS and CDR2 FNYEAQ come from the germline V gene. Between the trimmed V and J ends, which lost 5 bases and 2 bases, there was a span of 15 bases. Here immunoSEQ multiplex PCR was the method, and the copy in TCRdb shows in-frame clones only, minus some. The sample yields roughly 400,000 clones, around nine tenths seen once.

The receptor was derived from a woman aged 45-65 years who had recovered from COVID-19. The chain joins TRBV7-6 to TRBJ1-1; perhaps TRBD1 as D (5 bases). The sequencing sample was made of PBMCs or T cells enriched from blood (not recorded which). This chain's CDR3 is CASSGAPGGNTEAFF. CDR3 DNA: TGTGCCAGCAGCGGGGCCCCCGGGGGAAACACTGAAGCTTTCTTT.